The clone carrying this TCR beta chain was picked up a small number of times. Amplified regions were TCR beta CDR3 sequences from RNA transcripts. The TCR CDR3 first-round RT-PCR relied on the HTBI primer set. TCRdb itself ran the multiplex PCR reads through MiXCR, one entry per CDR3 protein. The sample records under 700,000 distinct CDR3 sequences, roughly 17% being singletons. This record comes from a study of T cells in Graves' hyperthyroidism and ophthalmopathy. Uncontrolled infection, other autoimmune disease, pregnancy or lactation disqualified patients from enrolment. Germline assignment: CDR1 MGHRA and CDR2 YSYEKL. Trimming pared 4 bases from V and 1 base from J, leaving 10 bases between. This CDR3 region has 14 residues.

The rearrangement links TRBV4-1 to TRBJ1-2; D is unresolved. This receptor was taken from a woman between 18 and 29 years old with Graves' hyperthyroidism. The sequenced sample was blood. CDR3 loop: CASSPNGVNYGYTF. CDR3 in DNA: TGCGCCAGCAGCCCCAATGGGGTTAACTATGGCTACACCTTC.